This T cell receptor beta chain is from a study of graft-versus-host responses after intestinal transplantation. Study-level background: Transplants given to recipients were multivisceral, liver-intestinal, or isolated intestinal.

Researchers placed approximately 200,000 CFSE-labeled responder cells in culture with approximately 200,000 irradiated, violet-dye-labeled stimulator cells. Only in-frame clones appear in the TCRdb table, and some are missing; sequencing was by immunoSEQ multiplex PCR. The sample contains roughly 18,000 clones, 35% to 45% of which appear only once. Study-wide findings and caveats: GvH clones detected in recipient marrow included some appearing first in ileum or blood. Some patients had graft-donor T cell macrochimerism. In their allografts, the ratios of graft-versus-host to host-versus-graft T cell clones were high.

The CDR3 is 14 residues long. V was pared by 5 bases and J by 1 base, with 9 bases between. CDR1 is KGHSH and CDR2 is LQKENI in the germline V gene. This chain uses TRBV18 with TRBJ1-5; D gene unclear. Sample: alloreactive CD4+ T cells from a mixed lymphocyte reaction culture, taken before intestinal transplant. Sample subset: CFSE-low proliferating T cells sorted from roughly six-day pre-transplant mixed lymphocyte reaction (GvH or HvG direction). This clonotype originated in a human patient who received an intestinal transplant. DNA of the CDR3: TGTGCCAGCTCAATTAGGAGGAGCAATCAGCCCCAGCATTTT. Its protein product is CASSIRRSNQPQHF.